This T cell receptor (beta chain) emerged from a study of blood T cell repertoires in COVID-19. Across the study: PBMCs, B-cell-depleted T cells, or T cells were the source of the cDNA or gDNA that made up the material.

Followed longitudinally, the Seattle patients had been enrolled during active infection. Under the authors' procedure: How many nucleated cells were present was estimated from reference gene primer amplification. Clones were sequenced by immunoSEQ multiplex PCR, and TCRdb holds only the in-frame ones, with some missing. The DNA was the basis for D and trimming; V, J and clone size are from that table. The profile shows 200,000 to 250,000 clones, 82% of them singletons. Trimming pared 0 bases from V and 1 base from J, leaving 5 bases between. This CDR3 has 14 amino acids. CDR1 is SNHLY and CDR2 is FYNNEI in the germline V gene.

The rearrangement uses TRBV2 and TRBJ2-3; TRBD1 might be the D (5 bases). The TCR originated in a woman in her seventies with COVID-19, enrolled during active disease. Sequenced: peripheral blood. CDR3: CASSEARGTDTQYF. The CDR3 DNA sequence: TGTGCCAGCAGTGAAGCCAGGGGCACAGATACGCAGTATTTT.